One T cell receptor beta chain is described in this entry. This specimen comes from a study of blood T cell repertoires in COVID-19. Grouping used clinical history reported by participants in a survey and questionnaire. V was trimmed by 2 bases and J by 8 bases, leaving 9 bases between them. CDR3 length: 12 residues. Data came from immunoSEQ multiplex PCR; TCRdb stores just in-frame clones and leaves some out. The sample holds 150,000 to 200,000 clones, approximately 79% seen once. The specimen sequenced was PBMCs or T cells enriched from blood (not recorded which). The V call is TRBV12-3 or TRBV12-4, the J call TRBJ1-2; TRBD1 might be the D (6 bases). This receptor was obtained from a woman in her sixties with acute COVID-19. This CDR3 reads CASSLTGLGYTF. For the CDR3, the DNA is TGTGCCAGCAGTTTAACAGGGCTCGGCTACACCTTC.